This T cell receptor beta chain was captured in a study of regulatory T cells in long-lasting Graves disease. Per germline, CDR1 LNHDA and CDR2 SQIVND (reference sequence). This CDR3 spans 14 amino acids. V trimming: 7 bases; J trimming: 4 bases; junction bases outside the gene matches: 6. According to the study, TCR beta libraries were built with iRepertoire HTBI primers and CDR3-region Arm-PCR. TCRdb called the multiplex PCR reads again in MiXCR, with one record for every CDR3 protein. The data hold roughly 500,000 distinct CDR3 sequences, with 14% observed a single time. Time point noted: newly diagnosed GD, antithyroid drugs for less than 3 months. The TCR library was prepared using RNA isolated from PBMCs. These data were also filed under a second study, of T cells in Graves' hyperthyroidism and ophthalmopathy. That paper states: Diagnoses were made from clinical symptoms, serum measures (thyroxine and TRAb), thyroid ultrasound and orbital computed tomography.

This clonotype originated in a woman aged 50 to 60 with Graves disease. The chain combines TRBV19 with TRBJ2-5; 10 bases fit TRBD2. Specimen: peripheral blood mononuclear cells (PBMCs), collected at new diagnosis, from a patient treated with antithyroid drugs. The DNA of the CDR3 is TGTGCCAGTACTAGCGGGAGTCACACAGAGACCCAGTACTTC. Amino acid sequence: CASTSGSHTETQYF. Supplemented by reference TRBV19 and TRBJ2-5, the full variable domain reads DGGITQSPKYLFRKEGQNVTLSCEQNLNHDAMYWYRQDPGQGLRLIYYSQIVNDFQKGDIAEGYSVSREKKESFPLTVTSAQKNPTAFYLCASTSGSHTETQYFGPGTRLLVL.